This T cell receptor (beta chain) was profiled in a study of T cells in Graves' hyperthyroidism and ophthalmopathy. As for the study in general: Peripheral blood specimens were obtained at initial diagnosis, prior to any treatment.

Germline V CDR1 and CDR2: SGHTA, FQGTGA. The junction had 3 bases not matched to a gene; V was cut back by 5 bases and J by 4 bases. The CDR3 runs 13 residues. In its sample, this clonotype was seen many times. Its matching antigen is unknown. Amplified TCR beta CDR3 regions came from RNA transcripts. When the TCR CDR3 underwent first-round RT-PCR, the HTBI primer set was used. TCRdb independently ran MiXCR on the multiplex PCR reads; one entry per CDR3 protein. The repertoire holds approximately 360,000 distinct CDR3 sequences, 20% to 25% seen once, with over 70% in the top ten. General study results and limits: The blood repertoire included most of the expanded thyroid clonotypes above 0.001. By a 13 V-J model, ophthalmopathy was set apart from stable hyperthyroidism.

The V and J genes are TRBV7-3 and TRBJ2-5; 8 bases are shared with TRBD1. This TCR came from a man aged 50-60 years with Graves' hyperthyroidism. The sequenced material came from blood. As DNA, the CDR3 is TGTGCCAGCAGCACAACAGGGGGAGAGACCCAGTACTTC. Translation: CASSTTGGETQYF.